Listed below are T cell receptor beta chains from one sample, sequenced in a study of stem cell transplantation in POMP-related autoinflammatory disease. Assay: immunoSEQ multiplex PCR; the TCRdb copy retains only in-frame clones and omits some. The repertoire consists of 68,000 or so clones, with around 90% occurring once and the leading ten covering roughly 0.7%. The sample in question was CD4+ T cells from PBMCs, obtained after stem cell transplantation. Receptors were obtained from a human patient with POMP-related autoinflammation and immune dysregulation (PRAID). Certain T cells may be donor cells from the graft. Each CDR3 is given with its conserved first and last residue. D genes are given only for firm matches. Only some rows state a clone size, as once, few, many or a class for expanded clones.

D: TRBD2
J: TRBJ2-2
size: -
V: TRBV5-1
DNA: TGCGCCAGCAGCTTTGGACTAGCGGGAGTGGGTGGCACCGGGGAGCTGTTTTTT
CDR3: CASSFGLAGVGGTGELFF

D: -
J: TRBJ1-5
size: -
V: TRBV5-1
DNA: TGCGCCAGCAGCTTGGTTGGGGGGTTCAATCAGCCCCAGCATTTT
CDR3: CASSLVGGFNQPQHF

D: -
J: TRBJ1-6
size: once
V: TRBV4-1
DNA: TGCGCCAGCAGCCACAGGGTTCCGAATCAGGATTCACCCCTCCACTTT
CDR3: CASSHRVPNQDSPLHF

D: -
J: TRBJ2-7
size: -
V: TRBV5-1
DNA: TGCGCCAGCAGCTTAATTGCCAGCTCCTACGAGCAGTACTTC
CDR3: CASSLIASSYEQYF

D: -
J: TRBJ2-2
size: -
V: TRBV11-2
DNA: TGTGCCAGCAGCTTAGCCCCCTTAGACGGGGAGCTGTTTTTT
CDR3: CASSLAPLDGELFF

D: -
J: TRBJ2-5
size: -
V: TRBV7-9
DNA: TGTGCCAGCAGCTTAGTCGTGACTACTCTTCGGGAGACCCAGTACTTC
CDR3: CASSLVVTTLRETQYF

D: -
J: TRBJ1-2
size: -
V: TRBV4-2
DNA: TGTGCCAGCAGCCGGGGTCTCTCTGCGCATGGCTACACCTTC
CDR3: CASSRGLSAHGYTF

D: TRBD1
J: TRBJ2-5
size: -
V: TRBV24-1
DNA: TGTGCCACCAGTGACTCGACAGGGGCTGAAGAGACCCAGTACTTC
CDR3: CATSDSTGAEETQYF

D: -
J: TRBJ2-5
size: once
V: TRBV6-5
DNA: TGTGCCAGTGAAGTCGGAAGGGGGACCCAGTACTTC
CDR3: CASEVGRGTQYF

D: TRBD1
J: TRBJ2-7
size: -
V: TRBV6-5
DNA: TGTGCCAGCCAGAAGACAGGGGGTCGGGACGAGCAGTACTTC
CDR3: CASQKTGGRDEQYF

D: TRBD1
J: TRBJ1-2
size: few
V: TRBV2
DNA: TGTGCCAGCAGGGCGACAGGGGCCCTCTATGGCTACACCTTC
CDR3: CASRATGALYGYTF

D: -
J: TRBJ2-1
size: once
V: TRBV6-5
DNA: TGTGCCAGCCGGGATTATGAGCAGTTCTTC
CDR3: CASRDYEQFF

D: -
J: TRBJ2-1
size: -
V: TRBV6-5
DNA: TGTGCCAGCAGACCCCATCGGGCCACCTACAATGAGCAGTTCTTC
CDR3: CASRPHRATYNEQFF

D: -
J: TRBJ2-2
size: -
V: TRBV18
DNA: TGTGCCAGCTCAGGGTCCGCGAACACCGGGGAGCTGTTTTTT
CDR3: CASSGSANTGELFF

D: TRBD1
J: TRBJ2-7
size: -
V: TRBV11-1
DNA: TGTGCCAGCAGCTTAGGGGACAGGAGGAGGTACGAGCAGTACTTC
CDR3: CASSLGDRRRYEQYF

D: -
J: TRBJ1-3
size: -
V: TRBV28
DNA: TGTGCCAGCATCTCGTCTAACACCATATATTTT
CDR3: CASISSNTIYF

D: -
J: TRBJ1-2
size: once
V: TRBV5-1
DNA: TGCGCCAGCAGCTTGGATGCCCCCCGGAGGGGCTACACCTTC
CDR3: CASSLDAPRRGYTF

D: TRBD1
J: TRBJ2-1
size: -
V: TRBV5-1
DNA: TGCGCCAGCAGTTATGGGACAGGGGGTCACAATGAGCAGTTCTTC
CDR3: CASSYGTGGHNEQFF

D: -
J: TRBJ1-6
size: -
V: TRBV2
DNA: TGTGCCAGCAGTGAACAGGGGATGGGCAGTTCACCCCTCCACTTT
CDR3: CASSEQGMGSSPLHF

D: TRBD1
J: TRBJ2-3
size: -
V: TRBV7-6
DNA: TGTGCCAGCAGCATAACAGGGGGCACAGATACGCAGTATTTT
CDR3: CASSITGGTDTQYF

D: TRBD1
J: TRBJ1-4
size: -
V: TRBV2
DNA: TGTGCCAGCAGAAGGGACAGGCTTGCAACTAATGAAAAACTGTTTTTT
CDR3: CASRRDRLATNEKLFF

D: -
J: TRBJ2-1
size: -
V: TRBV3-1/TRBV3-2
DNA: TGTGCCAGCAGCCAAAGGGGGGCCTACAATGAGCAGTTCTTC
CDR3: CASSQRGAYNEQFF

D: TRBD1
J: TRBJ1-5
size: -
V: TRBV6-5
DNA: TGTGCCAGCAGGACAGGGACGGGTCAGCCCCAGCATTTT
CDR3: CASRTGTGQPQHF

D: TRBD2
J: TRBJ2-5
size: -
V: TRBV25-1
DNA: TGTGCCAGCAGCCCTAGACTAGCGGGAGAGACCCAGTACTTC
CDR3: CASSPRLAGETQYF

D: -
J: TRBJ2-1
size: -
V: TRBV7-3
DNA: TGTGCCAGCAGCTTAAATGGCGACTCCTACAATGAGCAGTTCTTC
CDR3: CASSLNGDSYNEQFF

D: -
J: TRBJ1-3
size: once
V: TRBV28
DNA: TGTGCCAGCAGTTTATCAGGGTGGGGGAACACCATATATTTT
CDR3: CASSLSGWGNTIYF

D: -
J: TRBJ1-2
size: -
V: TRBV4-1
DNA: TGCGCCAGCAGCCAAGGCTGGGCCCAGTACGAAGCTAACTATGGCTACACCTTC
CDR3: CASSQGWAQYEANYGYTF